The 24 T cell receptor beta chains presented below share a single source sample, sequenced in a study of OX40 agonist ivuxolimab in advanced cancers. The assay was immunoSEQ multiplex PCR, and TCRdb's table has in-frame clones only and misses some. This sample has tens of thousands of clones, with about 80% found just once. The specimen was CD4+ or CD8+ T cells sorted from blood, collected in a trial of the OX40 agonist ivuxolimab. These TCRs come from an adult with an advanced solid tumor such as melanoma, head and neck, liver or kidney cancer.

The genes are TRBV28 and TRBJ1-2, with 8 bases fitting TRBD1. Germline-derived CDR1 and CDR2 are MDHEN and SYDVKM. Losses at the gene ends were 4 bases for V and 5 bases for J; bases not matched to a gene: 6. This CDR3 contains 14 residues. CDR3 DNA: TGTGCCAGCAGTTCTACAGGGGGAAGGTATGGCTACACCTTC. Protein product: CASSSTGGRYGYTF.

This clone was seen a handful of times. The chain joins TRBV19 to TRBJ1-2; D ambiguous. CDR3 length equals 13 residues. Deletions cut 3 bases from V and 7 bases from J, with 12 bases between. CDR1 and CDR2 (germline): LNHDA, SQIVND (reference sequence). The CDR3 DNA is TGTGCCAGTAGTATCACAAGTCTGGTTGGCTACACCTTC. Its protein product is CASSITSLVGYTF. Complete variable domain (other parts from reference TRBV19 and TRBJ1-2): DGGITQSPKYLFRKEGQNVTLSCEQNLNHDAMYWYRQDPGQGLRLIYYSQIVNDFQKGDIAEGYSVSREKKESFPLTVTSAQKNPTAFYLCASSITSLVGYTFGSGTRLTVV.

The chain is built from TRBV30 and TRBJ2-1; D unclear. Per germline, CDR1 GTSNPN and CDR2 SVGIG (reference sequence). The CDR3 contains 11 residues. V was shortened by 4 bases and J by 6 bases, with 7 bases between the two germline ends. CDR3 sequence: CAWTGGNEQFF. The CDR3, as DNA: TGTGCCTGGACTGGTGGCAATGAGCAGTTCTTC.

The V gene is TRBV19, the J gene TRBJ1-3; maybe TRBD1 (6 bases). The CDR3 sequence is 16 residues long. Germline values: CDR1 LNHDA, CDR2 SQIVND (reference sequence). Trimming removed 6 bases at V and 1 base at J, with 16 bases between. CDR3 in DNA: TGTGCCAGTAGATTAGGGGGAACAGGTTCTGGAAACACCATATATTTT. Residues: CASRLGGTGSGNTIYF.

V and J are TRBV15 and TRBJ2-7, with a possible D match to TRBD2 (6 bases). CDR1 and CDR2 (germline): LNHNV, YYDKDF (reference sequence). The CDR3 sequence is 14 residues long. With 5 bases removed from V and 4 bases from J, the gap between germline ends came to 15 bases. The CDR3 protein is CATSAEGTAYEQYF. The CDR3 DNA reads TGTGCCACCAGCGCGGAGGGCACAGCTTACGAGCAGTACTTC.

V and J are TRBV5-1 and TRBJ1-4; D not certain. The CDR3 has 13 residues. Deletions cut 0 bases from V and 6 bases from J, with 6 bases between. Germline CDR1 and CDR2: SGHRS and YFSETQ. The CDR3 loop is CASSLDSYEKLFF. The CDR3 coding sequence is TGCGCCAGCAGCTTGGACTCCTATGAAAAACTGTTTTTT.

V gene TRBV25-1 combines with J gene TRBJ2-2; possibly TRBD1 for D (6 bases). Looked up from germline, CDR1 is MGHDK and CDR2 is SYGVNS. Deletions cut 3 bases from V and 0 bases from J, with 11 bases between. This CDR3 is built from 16 residues. The CDR3 DNA is TGTGCCAGCAGTGACCCCCGACAGGCGAACACCGGGGAGCTGTTTTTT. It translates to CASSDPRQANTGELFF. The full variable domain, completed using reference TRBV25-1 and TRBJ2-2, is EADIYQTPRYLVIGTGKKITLECSQTMGHDKMYWYQQDPGMELHLIHYSYGVNSTEKGDLSSESTVSRIRTEHFPLTLESARPSHTSQYLCASSDPRQANTGELFFGEGSRLTVL.

The chain has TRBV4-2 and TRBJ1-2, with 9 bases aligning to TRBD1. J lost 0 bases, V lost 0 bases, and 8 bases had no gene match. Germline-derived CDR1 and CDR2 are LGHNA and YNFKEQ. The CDR3 is 18 residues long. The CDR3 DNA sequence: TGTGCCAGCAGCCAAGAAGGTAGCGGACAGGGGACTAACTATGGCTACACCTTC. Translation gives CASSQEGSGQGTNYGYTF.

CDR3 residues: CASSLFIGTGGSPLHF. The DNA of the CDR3 is TGTGCCAGCAGTTTATTTATCGGGACAGGAGGCTCACCCCTCCACTTT. The V and J genes are TRBV27 and TRBJ1-6; 8 positions agree with TRBD1. The CDR3 loop spans 16 amino acids. Germline CDR1 reads MNHEY; CDR2 reads SMNVEV (reference sequence). J lost 10 bases, V lost 1 base, and 9 bases had no gene match.

This clone has a single count. The same CDR3 also results from other DNA sequences found in this sample. The V gene is TRBV19, the J gene TRBJ1-3; TRBD1 might be the D (5 bases). Trimming removed 7 bases from V and 0 bases from J, with 10 bases in between. The length of the CDR3 is 14 residues. Germline CDR1 is LNHDA and CDR2 is SQIVND (reference sequence). The CDR3 spells CASTRGGSGNTIYF. The CDR3 bases are TGTGCCAGTACCCGGGGGGGCTCTGGAAACACCATATATTTT. The full variable domain, completed using reference TRBV19 and TRBJ1-3, is DGGITQSPKYLFRKEGQNVTLSCEQNLNHDAMYWYRQDPGQGLRLIYYSQIVNDFQKGDIAEGYSVSREKKESFPLTVTSAQKNPTAFYLCASTRGGSGNTIYFGEGSWLTVV.

This clone was seen only a few times. This sequence joins TRBV11-1 and TRBJ1-5; TRBD1 agrees at 9 bases. CDR3 length equals 13 residues. Germline-derived CDR1 and CDR2 are SGHAT and FQDESV (reference sequence). Trimming took 5 bases from V and 6 from J; bases not matched to a gene: 2. CDR3 sequence (DNA): TGTGCCAGCAGCCAGGACAGGGGTCAGCCCCAGCATTTT. Its translation is CASSQDRGQPQHF.

V and J are TRBV18 and TRBJ1-2, with 9 positions matching TRBD1. The V gene's germline CDR1 is KGHSH and CDR2 LQKENI. The CDR3 consists of 18 residues. Trimming removed 5 bases from V and 1 base from J; junction bases left unmatched: 14. The CDR3 nucleotides are TGTGCCAGCTCAAGCGGGACAGGGTTTTTCGGCCATAACTATGGCTACACCTTC. This gives the protein CASSSGTGFFGHNYGYTF.

This chain links TRBV7-5 with TRBJ2-7. TRBV7-5 represents a pseudogene. CDR3 length: 14 residues. CDR3 loop: CARSLERDLNEQYF. The CDR3 DNA reads as TGTGCCAGAAGCTTAGAAAGGGACCTCAACGAGCAGTACTTC.

This clone was counted only a few times. The chain employs TRBV4-1 and TRBJ1-5; D not resolved. Trimming cost V 1 base and J 7 bases, with 11 bases left between them. Germline V gives CDR1 MGHRA, CDR2 YSYEKL. The CDR3 is 14 residues long. CDR3: CASSQVRAGQPQHF. The CDR3 bases are TGCGCCAGCAGCCAAGTAAGGGCAGGCCAGCCCCAGCATTTT.

This clone came up once. V and J are TRBV6-5 and TRBJ2-5; TRBD2 agrees at 9 bases. With 2 bases clipped from V and 5 bases from J, the junction kept 6 bases outside the gene matches. The CDR3 has 15 residues. CDR1 is MNHEY, CDR2 SVGAGI, per germline. CDR3 bases: TGTGCCAGCAGTTACGCGGGGGGGCCTTGGGAGACCCAGTACTTC. Protein: CASSYAGGPWETQYF.

V and J are TRBV5-1 and TRBJ1-6, with D unclear. V was clipped by 4 bases and J by 14 bases, with 28 bases between them. In germline, CDR1 is SGHRS, CDR2 YFSETQ. The CDR3 has 17 residues. This chain's CDR3 is CASSPTPSQTFRRTLHF. Here the CDR3 DNA reads TGCGCCAGCAGCCCCACCCCCAGCCAAACCTTTCGTAGGACCCTCCACTTT.

V gene TRBV11-2 combines with J gene TRBJ2-2; no clear D. Germline CDR1 is SGHAT and CDR2 is FQNNGV. The CDR3 loop spans 14 amino acids. Trimming took 3 bases from V and 2 from J, leaving 7 bases between them. This CDR3 is CASSFKFNTGELFF. DNA for the CDR3: TGTGCCAGCAGCTTCAAATTTAACACCGGGGAGCTGTTTTTT.

The J gene is TRBJ2-3, the V gene TRBV29-1; 7 nucleotides match TRBD1. After removal of 0 bases from V and 3 bases from J, the junction contained 9 bases not matched to a gene. This CDR3 has 16 amino acids. Germline V gene lookup returns CDR1 SQVTM and CDR2 ANQGSEA. CDR3 loop: CSVEDGGQVRTDTQYF. CDR3 DNA sequence: TGCAGCGTTGAAGACGGCGGACAGGTCAGGACAGATACGCAGTATTTT.

The genes are TRBV6-5 and TRBJ1-6, with D unresolved. Germline V CDR1 and CDR2: MNHEY, SVGAGI. CDR3 length equals 13 residues. The V gene lost 0 bases and the J gene lost 7 bases, with 4 bases spanning the gap. The CDR3 coding sequence is TGTGCCAGCAGTTACTCGGGGAATTCACCCCTCCACTTT. The encoded protein is CASSYSGNSPLHF.

The chain couples TRBV28 to TRBJ1-2; possibly TRBD1 for D (5 bases). Trimming shortened V by 3 bases and J by 2 bases, and 16 bases separated the two germline ends. The CDR3 contains 16 residues. CDR1 and CDR2 (germline): MDHEN, SYDVKM. The chain's CDR3 is CASSFAGGAWNYGYTF. As DNA, the CDR3 is TGTGCCAGCAGTTTTGCCGGCGGGGCTTGGAACTATGGCTACACCTTC.

The rearrangement links TRBV29-1 to TRBJ2-3, with 13 bases that match TRBD2. Trimming took 8 bases from V and 2 from J; bases not matched to a gene: 4. This CDR3 region has 14 residues. CDR1 and CDR2 from the germline V gene are SQVTM and ANQGSEA. The CDR3 here is CSLGLAGDTDTQYF. In nucleotides, the CDR3 is TGCAGCTTAGGACTAGCGGGGGACACAGATACGCAGTATTTT.

This chain links TRBV29-1 with TRBJ1-4; possibly TRBD1 for D (5 bases). V dropped 7 bases and J dropped 10 bases, with 19 bases sitting between them. Germline CDR1 SQVTM, CDR2 ANQGSEA. This CDR3 has 13 residues. The CDR3 spells CSGSGMEYGKLFF. The CDR3 DNA reads TGCAGCGGCTCAGGGATGGAGTACGGAAAACTGTTTTTT. The full variable domain, in which reference TRBV29-1 and TRBJ1-4 provide the parts outside the CDR3, is SAVISQKPSRDICQRGTSLTIQCQVDSQVTMMFWYRQQPGQSLTLIATANQGSEATYESGFVIDKFPISRPNLTFSTLTVSNMSPEDSSIYLCSGSGMEYGKLFFGSGTQLSVL.

A few counts support this clone. The rearrangement uses TRBV7-9 and TRBJ1-2; 7 bases line up with TRBD1. Trimming at V came to 8 bases and at J to 5 bases, leaving 5 bases not matched to a gene. The CDR3 sequence is 12 residues long. Germline V gene sequence: CDR1 SEHNR, CDR2 FQNEAQ (reference sequence). CDR3 region: CASVDREYGYTF. In DNA form, the CDR3 reads TGTGCCAGCGTTGACAGGGAGTATGGCTACACCTTC.

In its sample, this clone was seen a few times. The V gene is TRBV25-1, the J gene TRBJ1-6; D is unresolved. The germline gives CDR1 MGHDK, CDR2 SYGVNS. The CDR3 consists of 13 residues. V gave up 2 bases and J gave up 8 bases, with 7 bases separating them. CDR3 coding DNA: TGTGCCAGCAGTGAAAATCTTGATTCACCCCTCCACTTT. The encoded protein is CASSENLDSPLHF.